Listed below are T cell receptor beta chains from one sample, sequenced in a study of human T cells and chemical hapten exposure. TCRdb reprocessed the RACE reads via MiXCR and lists one record per CDR3 protein. The sample gives a few hundred thousand distinct CDR3 sequences, about 5% of which show up once; less than 9% is in the top ten. The sample in question was whole blood, obtained in connection with sensitization to the hapten diphenylcyclopropenone (DPC). Receptors originate from a woman younger than 35 with alopecia areata. Some clones in this sample may be carry-over from other donors' samples. Both conserved end residues are part of each CDR3. Each record gives: J gene, clone size, D gene, V gene, CDR3 protein. A D gene is named only where the DNA matches it firmly. Clone size is not always given. Where it is, it says once, few, many or a class for expanded clones.

TRBJ2-2 many NA TRBV9 CASSVEGTRVIGELFF
TRBJ2-2 NA NA TRBV2 CASSEDQTNTGELFF
TRBJ1-2 NA NA TRBV5-1 CASSLDGRPAF
TRBJ2-7 NA NA TRBV6-5 CASSFQGWDPRLYEQYF
TRBJ2-3 many NA TRBV9 CASSVNLPDTQYF
TRBJ2-3 many NA TRBV29-1 CSVQPDGTDTQYF
TRBJ2-3 few NA TRBV12-5 CASGYSIGSLLTDTQYF
TRBJ1-5 many NA TRBV18 CASSPAGQPQHF
TRBJ2-2 few TRBD1 TRBV7-6 CASRQRQGRNTGELFF
TRBJ1-4 many TRBD1 TRBV20-1 CSASTGVNEKLFF
TRBJ2-1 few TRBD2 TRBV20-1 CSAYPGLAGGRYNEQFF
TRBJ2-7 many NA TRBV6-1 CASSEISGEEQYF
TRBJ2-3 many TRBD2 TRBV7-9 CASSPRSGEALDTQYF
TRBJ1-1 NA NA TRBV19 CATTWRSNTEAFF
TRBJ2-2 NA NA TRBV28 CASSLLPLEQMNTGELFF
TRBJ1-6 NA TRBD1 TRBV20-1 CSAREAGGRNSPLHF
TRBJ2-5 many NA TRBV27 CASTPRGDEETQYF
TRBJ1-2 many NA TRBV20-1 CSASDSGNGYTF
TRBJ2-3 few NA TRBV25-1 CASSDRPGTDTQYF
TRBJ1-5 few TRBD1 TRBV6-1 CASSETGGPQPQHF
TRBJ2-3 NA NA TRBV2 CASSLTAAAQYF
TRBJ2-7 large NA TRBV3-1 CASSQEWMGGYTYEQYF
TRBJ1-3 few NA TRBV4-1 CASSLLSGTSGNTIYF
TRBJ2-3 few NA TRBV9 CASSVGTQRADTQYF
TRBJ1-5 NA TRBD1 TRBV19 CASGTGEFNQPQHF
TRBJ2-3 NA NA TRBV21-1 CASRNGGPWLDTQYF
TRBJ1-5 few NA TRBV21-1 CASSKRPCTGTHSNQPQHF
TRBJ1-1 many NA TRBV27 CASSYRLNTEAFF
TRBJ2-3 few TRBD2 TRBV7-9 CASSLRRGVIDTQYF
TRBJ2-7 NA TRBD2 TRBV9 CASSPGAGGLSYEQYF
TRBJ1-4 NA NA TRBV7-2 CASSSRPTTNEKLFF
TRBJ1-3 NA NA TRBV11-3 CASSRDPGNTIYF
TRBJ1-5 NA TRBD1 TRBV20-1 CSARFSGQSNQPQHF
TRBJ2-7 many TRBD1 TRBV7-6 CASSARPGQGAYEQYF
TRBJ1-1 many NA TRBV12-3/TRBV12-4 CASSPRQIEAFF
TRBJ1-2 NA NA TRBV19 CASNGTIYNYGYTF
TRBJ1-3 many NA TRBV12-3/TRBV12-4 CASRPGTAGNTIYF